Listed below are T cell receptor beta chains from one sample, sequenced in a study of cytomegalovirus exposure and HLA in healthy donors. Data came from immunoSEQ multiplex PCR; TCRdb stores just in-frame clones and leaves some out. The sample yields some 130,000 clones, 65% to 85% seen once. Material: PBMCs. Receptors were obtained from a woman between 40 and 55 years old in good health and CMV-seronegative. The CDR3 runs from the conserved cysteine through the conserved F or W. Fields, in order: V gene, clone size, J gene, D gene, CDR3 protein, CDR3 DNA. D genes are given only for firm matches. The size field is filled for only some rows; it gives once, few, many or a size class.

V gene: TRBV5-4; clone size: once; J gene: TRBJ1-2; D gene: .; CDR3 protein: CASSLDLNYYGYTF; CDR3 DNA: TGTGCCAGCAGCTTGGACCTGAACTACTATGGCTACACCTTC
V gene: TRBV5-4; clone size: .; J gene: TRBJ2-2; D gene: .; CDR3 protein: CASSPPETRSNTGELFF; CDR3 DNA: TGTGCCAGCAGCCCGCCAGAGACTAGGTCGAACACCGGGGAGCTGTTTTTT
V gene: TRBV28; clone size: .; J gene: TRBJ1-1; D gene: .; CDR3 protein: CASSEAKNTEAFF; CDR3 DNA: TGTGCCAGCAGTGAAGCCAAGAACACTGAAGCTTTCTTT
V gene: TRBV30; clone size: once; J gene: TRBJ2-7; D gene: TRBD1; CDR3 protein: CAWSAGTGGPYEQYF; CDR3 DNA: TGTGCCTGGAGTGCAGGGACAGGGGGACCCTACGAGCAGTACTTC
V gene: TRBV5-1; clone size: once; J gene: TRBJ2-2; D gene: TRBD1; CDR3 protein: CASSEGSGGTGELFF; CDR3 DNA: TGCGCCAGCAGCGAAGGATCAGGGGGCACCGGGGAGCTGTTTTTT
V gene: TRBV9; clone size: .; J gene: TRBJ2-3; D gene: TRBD2; CDR3 protein: CASTPGLESTDTQYF; CDR3 DNA: TGTGCCTCCACACCGGGACTAGAGTCCACAGATACGCAGTATTTT
V gene: TRBV7-3; clone size: .; J gene: TRBJ2-2; D gene: .; CDR3 protein: CASSTGTGELFF; CDR3 DNA: TGTGCCAGCAGCACCGGGACAGGGGAGCTGTTTTTT
V gene: TRBV6-1; clone size: .; J gene: TRBJ2-7; D gene: TRBD1; CDR3 protein: CASRGDSYEQYF; CDR3 DNA: TGTGCCAGCAGGGGGGACAGCTACGAGCAGTACTTC
V gene: TRBV10-2; clone size: .; J gene: TRBJ1-5; D gene: .; CDR3 protein: CATSNSNQPQHF; CDR3 DNA: TGCGCCACCTCTAATAGCAATCAGCCCCAGCATTTT
V gene: TRBV19; clone size: .; J gene: TRBJ2-6; D gene: .; CDR3 protein: CASDRRGGANGLTF; CDR3 DNA: TGTGCCAGCGACCGGAGGGGTGGGGCCAACGGCCTGACTTTC
V gene: TRBV9; clone size: .; J gene: TRBJ2-6; D gene: .; CDR3 protein: CASSGVSISGANGLTF; CDR3 DNA: TGTGCCAGCAGCGGGGTATCGATCTCTGGGGCCAACGGCCTGACTTTC